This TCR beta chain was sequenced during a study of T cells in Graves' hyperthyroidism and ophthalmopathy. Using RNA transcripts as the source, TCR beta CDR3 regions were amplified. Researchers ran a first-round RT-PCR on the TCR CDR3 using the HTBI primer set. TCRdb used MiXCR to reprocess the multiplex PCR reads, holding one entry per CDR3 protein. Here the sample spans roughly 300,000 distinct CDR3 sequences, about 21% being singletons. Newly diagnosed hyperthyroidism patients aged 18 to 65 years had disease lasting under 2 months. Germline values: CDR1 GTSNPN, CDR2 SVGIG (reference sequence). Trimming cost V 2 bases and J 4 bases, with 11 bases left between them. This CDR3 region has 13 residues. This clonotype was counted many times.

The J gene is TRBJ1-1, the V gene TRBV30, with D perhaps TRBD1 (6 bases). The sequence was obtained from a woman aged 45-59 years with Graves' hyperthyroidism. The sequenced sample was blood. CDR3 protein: CAWSHRVATEAFF. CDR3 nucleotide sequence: TGTGCCTGGAGTCACAGGGTGGCCACTGAAGCTTTCTTT.